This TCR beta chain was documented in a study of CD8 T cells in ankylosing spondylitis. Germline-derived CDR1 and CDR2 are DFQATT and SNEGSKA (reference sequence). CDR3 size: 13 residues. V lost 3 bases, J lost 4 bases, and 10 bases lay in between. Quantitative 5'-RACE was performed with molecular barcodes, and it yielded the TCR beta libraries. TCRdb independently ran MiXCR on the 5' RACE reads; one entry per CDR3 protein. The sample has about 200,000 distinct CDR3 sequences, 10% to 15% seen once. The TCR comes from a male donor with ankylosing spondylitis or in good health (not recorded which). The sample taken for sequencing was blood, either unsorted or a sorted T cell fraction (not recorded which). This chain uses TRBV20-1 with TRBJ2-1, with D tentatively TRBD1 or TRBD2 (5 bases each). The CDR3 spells CSASGGFYNEQFF. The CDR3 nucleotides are TGCAGTGCTAGTGGGGGATTTTACAATGAGCAGTTCTTC.